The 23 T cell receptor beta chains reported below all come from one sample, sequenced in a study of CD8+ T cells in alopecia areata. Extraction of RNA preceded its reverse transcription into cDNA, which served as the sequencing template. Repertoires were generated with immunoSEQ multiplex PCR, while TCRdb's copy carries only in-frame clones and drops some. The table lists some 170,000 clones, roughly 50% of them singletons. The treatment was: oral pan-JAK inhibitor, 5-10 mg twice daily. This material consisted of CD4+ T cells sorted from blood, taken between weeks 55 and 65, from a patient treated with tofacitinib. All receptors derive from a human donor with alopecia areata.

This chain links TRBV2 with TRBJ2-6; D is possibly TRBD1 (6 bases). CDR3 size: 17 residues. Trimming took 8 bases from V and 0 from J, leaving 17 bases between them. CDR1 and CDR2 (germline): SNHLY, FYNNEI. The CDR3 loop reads CASAARGLFSGANVLTF. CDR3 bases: TGTGCCAGCGCCGCCAGGGGTCTTTTCTCTGGGGCCAACGTCCTGACTTTC.

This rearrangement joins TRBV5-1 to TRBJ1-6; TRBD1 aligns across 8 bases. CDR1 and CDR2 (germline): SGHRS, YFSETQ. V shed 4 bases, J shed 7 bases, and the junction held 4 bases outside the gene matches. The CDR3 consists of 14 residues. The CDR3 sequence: CASSGGQANSPLHF. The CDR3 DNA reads TGCGCCAGCAGCGGGGGACAGGCCAATTCACCCCTCCACTTT.

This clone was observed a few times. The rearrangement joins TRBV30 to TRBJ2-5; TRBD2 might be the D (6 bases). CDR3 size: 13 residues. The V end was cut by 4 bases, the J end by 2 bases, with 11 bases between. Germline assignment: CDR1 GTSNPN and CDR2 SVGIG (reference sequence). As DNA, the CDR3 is TGTGCCTGGAACCGGGACTCGCAAGAGACCCAGTACTTC. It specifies CAWNRDSQETQYF.

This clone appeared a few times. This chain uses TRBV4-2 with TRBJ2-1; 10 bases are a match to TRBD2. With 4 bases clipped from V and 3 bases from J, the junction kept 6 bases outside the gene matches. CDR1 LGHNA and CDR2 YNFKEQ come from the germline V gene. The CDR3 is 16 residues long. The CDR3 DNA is TGTGCCAGCAGCCCAAATAGCGGGGGGCACTACAATGAGCAGTTCTTC. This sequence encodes CASSPNSGGHYNEQFF.

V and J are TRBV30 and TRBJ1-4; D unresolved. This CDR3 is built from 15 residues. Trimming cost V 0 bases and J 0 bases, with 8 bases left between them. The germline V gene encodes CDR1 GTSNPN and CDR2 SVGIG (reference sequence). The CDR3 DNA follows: TGTGCCTGGAGTGTATCCCGCGCAACTAATGAAAAACTGTTTTTT. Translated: CAWSVSRATNEKLFF.

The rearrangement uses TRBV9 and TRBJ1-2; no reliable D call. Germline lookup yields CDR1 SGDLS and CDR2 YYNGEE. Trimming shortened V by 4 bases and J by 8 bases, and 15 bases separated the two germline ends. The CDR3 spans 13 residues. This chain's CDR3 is CASSRRGREGYTF. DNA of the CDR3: TGTGCCAGCAGCCGTCGCGGGAGGGAGGGCTACACCTTC.

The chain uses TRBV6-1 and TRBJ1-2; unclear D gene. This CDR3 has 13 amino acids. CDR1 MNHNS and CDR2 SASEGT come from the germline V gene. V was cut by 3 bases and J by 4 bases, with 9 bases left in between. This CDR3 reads CASSELQTYGYTF. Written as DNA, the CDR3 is TGTGCCAGCAGTGAGTTACAGACCTATGGCTACACCTTC.

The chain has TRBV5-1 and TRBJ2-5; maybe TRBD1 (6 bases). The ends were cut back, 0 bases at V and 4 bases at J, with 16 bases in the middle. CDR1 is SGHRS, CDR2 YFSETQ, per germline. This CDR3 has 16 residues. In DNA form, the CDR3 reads TGCGCCAGCAGCTTGGAAGGTAGCACCAGGGGAGAGACCCAGTACTTC. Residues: CASSLEGSTRGETQYF.

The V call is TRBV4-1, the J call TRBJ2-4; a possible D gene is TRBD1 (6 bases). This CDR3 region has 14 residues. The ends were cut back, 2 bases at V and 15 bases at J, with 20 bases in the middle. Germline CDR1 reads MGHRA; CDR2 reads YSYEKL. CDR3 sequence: CASSQPRDTLNRYF. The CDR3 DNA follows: TGCGCCAGCAGCCAACCTCGGGACACCTTAAACCGGTACTTC.

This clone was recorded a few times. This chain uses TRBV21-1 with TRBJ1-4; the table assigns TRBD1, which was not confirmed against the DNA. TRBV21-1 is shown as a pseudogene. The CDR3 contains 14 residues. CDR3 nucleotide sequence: TGTGCCACCGGATACCTCGGGACAGGTCGGCGTCTGTTTTTT. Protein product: CATGYLGTGRRLFF.

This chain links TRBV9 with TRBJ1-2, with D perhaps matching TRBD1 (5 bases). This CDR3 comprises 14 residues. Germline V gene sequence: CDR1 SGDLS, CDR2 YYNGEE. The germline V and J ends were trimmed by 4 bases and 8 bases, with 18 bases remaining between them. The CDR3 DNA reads TGTGCCAGCAGCCCAAGCAACCCGGAGGGGGGCTACACCTTC. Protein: CASSPSNPEGGYTF.

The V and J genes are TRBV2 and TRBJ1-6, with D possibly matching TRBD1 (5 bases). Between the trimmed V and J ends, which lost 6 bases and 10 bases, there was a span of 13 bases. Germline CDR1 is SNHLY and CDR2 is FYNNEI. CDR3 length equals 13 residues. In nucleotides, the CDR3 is TGTGCCAGCAGAGGGGAGTTACTCTCACCCCTCCACTTT. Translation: CASRGELLSPLHF.

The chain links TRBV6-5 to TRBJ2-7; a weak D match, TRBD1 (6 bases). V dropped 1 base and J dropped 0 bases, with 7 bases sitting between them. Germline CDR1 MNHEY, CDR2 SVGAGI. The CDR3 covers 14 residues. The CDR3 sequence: CASSYLDSSYEQYF. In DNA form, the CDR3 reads TGTGCCAGCAGTTACTTGGACAGCTCCTACGAGCAGTACTTC.

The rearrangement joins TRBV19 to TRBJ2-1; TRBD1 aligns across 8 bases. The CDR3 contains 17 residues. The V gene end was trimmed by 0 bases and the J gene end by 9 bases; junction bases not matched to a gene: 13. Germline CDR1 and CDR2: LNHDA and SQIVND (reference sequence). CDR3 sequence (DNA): TGTGCCAGTAGTATAGATTTTCTGGCAGGGGGCTTAAGTGAGCAGTTCTTC. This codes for CASSIDFLAGGLSEQFF.

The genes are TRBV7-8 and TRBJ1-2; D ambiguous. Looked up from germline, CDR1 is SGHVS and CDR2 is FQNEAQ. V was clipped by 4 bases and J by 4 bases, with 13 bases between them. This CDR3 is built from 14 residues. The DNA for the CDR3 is TGTGCCAGCAGCTCAGGCCTCAGGCTCTATGGCTACACCTTC. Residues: CASSSGLRLYGYTF.

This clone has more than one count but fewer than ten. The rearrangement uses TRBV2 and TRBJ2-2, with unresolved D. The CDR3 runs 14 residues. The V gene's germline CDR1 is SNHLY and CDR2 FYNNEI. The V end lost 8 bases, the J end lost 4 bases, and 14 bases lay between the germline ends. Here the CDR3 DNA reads TGTGCCAGCGCAGGCCTCGGAACCACCGGGGAGCTGTTTTTT. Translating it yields CASAGLGTTGELFF.

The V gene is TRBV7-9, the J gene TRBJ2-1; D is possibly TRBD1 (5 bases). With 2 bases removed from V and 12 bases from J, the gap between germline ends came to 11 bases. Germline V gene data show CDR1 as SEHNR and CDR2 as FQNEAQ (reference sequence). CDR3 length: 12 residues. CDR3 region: CASSLRWGGQFF. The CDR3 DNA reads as TGTGCCAGCAGCTTACGCTGGGGCGGGCAGTTCTTC.

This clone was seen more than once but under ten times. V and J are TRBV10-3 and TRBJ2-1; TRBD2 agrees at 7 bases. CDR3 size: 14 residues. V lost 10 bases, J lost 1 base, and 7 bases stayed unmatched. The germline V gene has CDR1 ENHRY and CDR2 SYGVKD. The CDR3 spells CATETSPSYNEQFF. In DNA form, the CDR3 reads TGTGCCACCGAGACTAGCCCGTCCTACAATGAGCAGTTCTTC.

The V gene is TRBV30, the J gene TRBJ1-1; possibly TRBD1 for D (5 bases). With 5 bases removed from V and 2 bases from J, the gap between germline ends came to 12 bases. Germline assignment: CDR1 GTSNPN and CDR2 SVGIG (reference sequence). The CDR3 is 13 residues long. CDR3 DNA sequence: TGTGCCTGGGCGGGGCAGAGTAACACTGAAGCTTTCTTT. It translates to CAWAGQSNTEAFF.

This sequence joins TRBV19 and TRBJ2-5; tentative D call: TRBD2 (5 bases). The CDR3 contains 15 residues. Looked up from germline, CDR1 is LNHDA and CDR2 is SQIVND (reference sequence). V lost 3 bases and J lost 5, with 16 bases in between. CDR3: CASSMGSQRRETQYF. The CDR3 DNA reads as TGTGCCAGTAGTATGGGGAGTCAAAGGAGGGAGACCCAGTACTTC.

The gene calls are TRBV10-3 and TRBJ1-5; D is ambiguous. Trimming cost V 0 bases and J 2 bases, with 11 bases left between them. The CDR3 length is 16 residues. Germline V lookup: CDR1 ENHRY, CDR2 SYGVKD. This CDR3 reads CAISESDSTGNQPQHF. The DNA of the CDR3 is TGTGCCATCAGTGAGTCCGATAGTACCGGCAATCAGCCCCAGCATTTT.

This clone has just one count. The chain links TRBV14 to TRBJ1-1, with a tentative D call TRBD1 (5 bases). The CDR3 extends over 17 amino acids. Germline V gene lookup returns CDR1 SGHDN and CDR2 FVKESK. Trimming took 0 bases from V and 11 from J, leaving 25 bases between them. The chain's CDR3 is CASSQELSLRQSVVAFF. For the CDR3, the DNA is TGTGCCAGCAGCCAAGAACTCTCCCTCCGACAGTCTGTTGTTGCTTTCTTT. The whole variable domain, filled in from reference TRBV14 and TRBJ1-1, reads EAGVTQFPSHSVIEKGQTVTLRCDPISGHDNLYWYRRVMGKEIKFLLHFVKESKQDESGMPNNRFLAERTGGTYSTLKVQPAELEDSGVYFCASSQELSLRQSVVAFFGQGTRLTVV.

CDR3 sequence (DNA): TGTGCCAGCAGTGAAAAGGGGATACACACTGAAGCTTTCTTT. This gives the protein CASSEKGIHTEAFF. The chain has TRBV6-1 and TRBJ1-1, with D tentatively TRBD1 (5 bases). CDR1 is MNHNS and CDR2 is SASEGT in the germline V gene. V lost 2 bases and J lost 3, with 10 bases in between. The CDR3 sequence is 14 residues long.